These 28 T cell receptor beta chains were sequenced from one sample in a study of T cell responses to AZD1222 COVID-19 vaccine (dated by TCRdb to 2020 to 2023). The time point label of this sample denotes: baseline before first vaccination. The library relied on the immunoSEQ multiplex PCR assay. TCRdb limited this immuneACCESS table to in-frame rearrangements with V and J called. A share of clones is missing; checked studies link under half to unresolved V genes, and the rest is unexplained. In all, the sample holds fewer than 150,000 clones, and about 91% of those were seen once. The top ten hold approximately 3.5% of the sample. The specimen was peripheral blood, collected on day 0 of AZD1222 vaccination. The receptors here all came from an adult in good health.

This rearrangement joins TRBV6-4 to TRBJ2-3, with 7 bases aligning to TRBD2. This CDR3 comprises 15 residues. Germline CDR1 MRHNA, CDR2 SNTAGT. The trim removed 6 bases at V and 5 bases at J, leaving 11 bases unmatched. The CDR3 region has the DNA TGTGCCAGCAGCCCCCGGGCGGGAGCGGGAGATACGCAGTATTTT. Amino acid sequence: CASSPRAGAGDTQYF.

V usage is TRBV3-1 (or the pseudogene TRBV3-2) and J usage is TRBJ1-5, with TRBD1 matching over 11 bases. Per the germline V gene, CDR1 is LGHDT and CDR2 is YNNKEL (reference sequence). The V segment lost 4 bases and the J segment 5 bases; nucleotides outside the gene matches: 19. This CDR3 comprises 20 residues. The CDR3 protein is CASSPRKDRGQGTRYQPQHF. As DNA, the CDR3 is TGTGCCAGCAGCCCGAGGAAGGACAGGGGGCAGGGGACAAGGTATCAGCCCCAGCATTTT.

The chain joins TRBV3-1 (or the pseudogene TRBV3-2) to TRBJ2-1, with 12 bases lining up with TRBD2. Germline V gene sequence: CDR1 LGHDT, CDR2 YNNKEL (reference sequence). The V segment lost 3 bases and the J segment 5 bases; nucleotides outside the gene matches: 5. This CDR3 is 16 amino acids long. The CDR3 nucleotides read TGTGCCAGCAGCCATCGACTAGCGGGAGAGGACAATGAGCAGTTCTTC. This encodes CASSHRLAGEDNEQFF.

The sample holds one count of this clone. The chain combines TRBV5-4 with TRBJ1-1; D is uncertain. This CDR3 region has 14 residues. Germline assignment: CDR1 SGHNT and CDR2 YYREEE (reference sequence). The ends were cut back, 0 bases at V and 1 base at J, with 7 bases in the middle. The CDR3 here is CASSLAVQNTEAFF. Written as DNA, the CDR3 is TGTGCCAGCAGCTTGGCCGTACAGAACACTGAAGCTTTCTTT.

The CDR3 loop reads CASSQEGTQMGYEQYF. In nucleotides, the CDR3 is TGTGCCAGCAGCCAAGAGGGGACCCAGATGGGCTACGAGCAGTACTTC. The J gene is TRBJ2-7, the V gene TRBV4-2; D assignment may be TRBD1 or TRBD2 (5 bases each). There are 16 residues in the CDR3. Germline CDR1 reads LGHNA; CDR2 reads YNFKEQ. Trimming took 0 bases from V and 3 from J, leaving 15 bases between them.

The chain recombines TRBV15 with TRBJ1-6; D ambiguous. CDR3 size: 12 residues. Germline V gene sequence: CDR1 LNHNV, CDR2 YYDKDF (reference sequence). Between the trimmed V and J ends, which lost 3 bases and 8 bases, there was a span of 5 bases. CDR3 residues: CATSRDDSPLHF. For the CDR3, the DNA is TGTGCCACCAGCAGGGACGATTCACCCCTCCACTTT.

This chain links TRBV19 with TRBJ2-5; perhaps TRBD1 as D (5 bases). The CDR3 is 13 residues long. CDR1 LNHDA and CDR2 SQIVND come from the germline V gene (reference sequence). The ends were cut back, 6 bases at V and 5 bases at J, with 13 bases in the middle. The CDR3 here is CASSPVTAETQYF. CDR3 nucleotide sequence: TGTGCCAGTAGCCCCGTGACAGCGGAGACCCAGTACTTC.

The V call is TRBV5-6, the J call TRBJ2-7; 9 bases are a match to TRBD1. The CDR3 has 14 residues. Germline CDR1 reads SGHDT; CDR2 reads YYEEEE. J lost 6 bases, V lost 5 bases, and 9 bases had no gene match. DNA for the CDR3: TGTGCCAGCAGGCGGGGGACAGGGTCGTCCGAGCAGTACTTC. Translation: CASRRGTGSSEQYF.

The V gene is TRBV6-5, the J gene TRBJ2-2; D is possibly TRBD1 (6 bases). Trimming removed 6 bases from V and 4 bases from J, with 15 bases in between. Germline V gene lookup returns CDR1 MNHEY and CDR2 SVGAGI. The CDR3 runs 15 residues. CDR3: CASSQRGGGTGELFF. CDR3 bases: TGTGCCAGCAGCCAAAGAGGGGGTGGCACCGGGGAGCTGTTTTTT.

In DNA form, the CDR3 reads TGTGCCAGCTCACAATCAGGGACCGGGACGACCTACAATGAGCAGTTCTTC. It translates to CASSQSGTGTTYNEQFF. The V call is TRBV18, the J call TRBJ2-1; the D call may be TRBD1 or TRBD2 (5 bases each). V dropped 4 bases and J dropped 2 bases, with 18 bases sitting between them. Germline V gives CDR1 KGHSH, CDR2 LQKENI. The CDR3 is 17 residues long.

About this clone itself: The sample holds other DNA sequences that translate to the same CDR3. The rearrangement links TRBV9 to TRBJ2-1; unclear D gene. The CDR3 runs 12 residues. With 3 bases removed from V and 6 bases from J, the gap between germline ends came to 7 bases. Germline assignment: CDR1 SGDLS and CDR2 YYNGEE. CDR3 bases: TGTGCCAGCAGCGCCGCAGGCAATGAGCAGTTCTTC. The encoded protein is CASSAAGNEQFF.

This clone was found a few times. The chain carries TRBV7-9 and TRBJ2-7; 8 bases map to TRBD1. This CDR3 comprises 17 residues. The V segment lost 4 bases and the J segment 3 bases; nucleotides outside the gene matches: 14. The germline gives CDR1 SEHNR, CDR2 FQNEAQ (reference sequence). The CDR3 loop reads CASSSPPLGQEGYEQYF. The CDR3 DNA sequence: TGTGCCAGCAGCTCCCCCCCCCTGGGACAGGAAGGCTACGAGCAGTACTTC.

The chain is built from TRBV6-5 and TRBJ2-1; D might be TRBD1 (6 bases). The germline CDR1 and CDR2 sequences are MNHEY and SVGAGI. The CDR3 sequence is 13 residues long. V was clipped by 6 bases and J by 6 bases, with 12 bases between them. The CDR3 nucleotides are TGTGCCAGCAGCCAGGGGAATGTCAATGAGCAGTTCTTC. This sequence encodes CASSQGNVNEQFF.

A single count supports this clone. The V and J genes are TRBV28 and TRBJ2-1, with D unresolved. This CDR3 is 12 amino acids long. Trimming removed 3 bases at V and 15 bases at J, with 15 bases between. Germline V lookup: CDR1 MDHEN, CDR2 SYDVKM. The CDR3 region is CASSFLNTIRFF. The CDR3 bases are TGTGCCAGCAGTTTTTTAAATACGATAAGGTTCTTC.

With regard to this clone: The same CDR3 is also encoded by other DNA sequences in this sample. The V gene is TRBV10-3, the J gene TRBJ2-1; D is undetermined. The germline V and J ends were trimmed by 4 bases and 5 bases, with 6 bases remaining between them. Germline V gives CDR1 ENHRY, CDR2 SYGVKD. The CDR3 sequence is 12 residues long. CDR3 residues: CAISGRDNEQFF. For the CDR3, the DNA is TGTGCCATCAGTGGCCGCGACAATGAGCAGTTCTTC.

This chain joins TRBV5-4 and TRBJ2-3; TRBD2 matches 9 bases. J lost 4 bases, V lost 4 bases, and 10 bases had no gene match. The CDR3 spans 16 residues. Germline CDR1 reads SGHNT; CDR2 reads YYREEE (reference sequence). CDR3 amino acids: CASSPWAGGPPDTQYF. CDR3 DNA: TGTGCCAGCAGCCCTTGGGCGGGAGGGCCCCCAGATACGCAGTATTTT.

The J gene is TRBJ1-2, the V gene TRBV19; no firm D call. CDR3 length: 12 residues. Trimming took off 9 bases at V and 5 bases at J, with 13 bases between the two ends. CDR1 LNHDA and CDR2 SQIVND come from the germline V gene (reference sequence). The CDR3 bases are TGTGCCAGCCGCTCCCAGGTTTATGGCTACACCTTC. Protein sequence: CASRSQVYGYTF.

J is TRBJ2-3 and V is TRBV9; 15 nucleotides agree with TRBD2. Trimming took 1 base from V and 0 from J; bases not matched to a gene: 6. Germline V gene lookup returns CDR1 SGDLS and CDR2 YYNGEE. This CDR3 comprises 19 residues. The chain's CDR3 is CASSVLSGTSGRSTDTQYF. The CDR3 region has the DNA TGTGCCAGCAGCGTACTGTCCGGGACTAGCGGGAGGAGCACAGATACGCAGTATTTT.

V and J are TRBV7-2 and TRBJ1-5, with D unresolved. Germline loops: CDR1 SGHTA, CDR2 FQGNSA. This CDR3 has 14 amino acids. Trimming left V 5 bases short and J 9 bases short, with 17 bases between. CDR3 DNA sequence: TGTGCCAGCAGCCCAATGGGCAGTCCCCGGCCCCAGCATTTT. Its protein is CASSPMGSPRPQHF. Using reference TRBV7-2 and TRBJ1-5 for the parts outside the CDR3, the full variable domain is GAGVSQSPSNKVTEKGKDVELRCDPISGHTALYWYRQSLGQGLEFLIYFQGNSAPDKSGLPSDRFSAERTGGSVSTLTIQRTQQEDSAVYLCASSPMGSPRPQHFGDGTRLSIL.

This sequence joins TRBV7-9 and TRBJ2-3; perhaps TRBD2 as D (6 bases). CDR1 is SEHNR, CDR2 FQNEAQ, per germline (reference sequence). This CDR3 spans 14 amino acids. Trimming left V 8 bases short and J 3 bases short, with 15 bases between. Here the CDR3 reads CASAPRDWTDTQYF. The CDR3 nucleotides are TGTGCCAGCGCCCCTCGGGACTGGACAGATACGCAGTATTTT.

In this sample, this clone turned up once. The rearrangement joins TRBV4-3 to TRBJ2-7, with 10 bases identical to TRBD2. The trim removed 2 bases at V and 3 bases at J, leaving 13 bases unmatched. In germline, CDR1 is LGHNA, CDR2 YSLEER. The CDR3 sequence is 18 residues long. The CDR3 bases are TGCGCCAGCAGCCAACATACAGCGGGAGGGATAATAAGCTACGAGCAGTACTTC. Amino acids: CASSQHTAGGIISYEQYF.

The J gene is TRBJ1-5, the V gene TRBV3-1 (or the pseudogene TRBV3-2), with TRBD1 as a possible D gene (5 bases). From germline, CDR1 is LGHDT and CDR2 YNNKEL (reference sequence). Between the trimmed V and J ends, which lost 3 bases and 9 bases, there was a span of 12 bases. This CDR3 is 13 amino acids long. The CDR3 loop reads CASSQGGAGPQHF. As DNA, the CDR3 is TGTGCCAGCAGCCAGGGGGGAGCAGGGCCCCAGCATTTT.

J is TRBJ2-5 and V is TRBV4-1; D may be TRBD2 (5 bases). Between the trimmed V and J ends, which lost 2 bases and 3 bases, there was a span of 19 bases. There are 17 residues in the CDR3. The germline V gene encodes CDR1 MGHRA and CDR2 YSYEKL. CDR3 protein: CASSQQPYGGREETQYF. The CDR3 DNA follows: TGCGCCAGCAGCCAACAACCGTACGGCGGGCGAGAAGAGACCCAGTACTTC.

This clone came up once. V is TRBV7-9 and J is TRBJ2-2; 11 bases match TRBD2. The CDR3 contains 15 residues. After removal of 5 bases from V and 3 bases from J, the junction contained 2 bases not matched to a gene. Germline V gene lookup returns CDR1 SEHNR and CDR2 FQNEAQ (reference sequence). The CDR3 spells CASSPLAGDTGELFF. Here the CDR3 DNA reads TGTGCCAGCAGCCCACTAGCGGGAGACACCGGGGAGCTGTTTTTT. Full variable domain (outside the CDR3, taken from reference TRBV7-9 and TRBJ2-2): DTGVSQNPRHKITKRGQNVTFRCDPISEHNRLYWYRQTLGQGPEFLTYFQNEAQLEKSRLLSDRFSAERPKGSFSTLEIQRTEQGDSAMYLCASSPLAGDTGELFFGEGSRLTVL.

V gene TRBV6-6 combines with J gene TRBJ1-5, with 10 nucleotides matching TRBD1. CDR3 length: 14 amino acids. Per the germline V gene, CDR1 is MNHNY and CDR2 is SVGAGI (reference sequence). Losses at the gene ends were 6 bases for V and 5 bases for J; bases not matched to a gene: 4. The CDR3 region is CASRRQGADQPQHF. The CDR3 bases are TGTGCCAGCAGGCGACAGGGGGCTGATCAGCCCCAGCATTTT.

The chain carries TRBV29-1 and TRBJ1-2; D is uncertain. The germline V gene encodes CDR1 SQVTM and CDR2 ANQGSEA. This CDR3 is 12 amino acids long. V lost 5 bases and J 5 bases, leaving 12 bases between the germline ends. Here the CDR3 reads CSVSRGRYGYTF. In DNA form, the CDR3 reads TGCAGCGTTTCGAGAGGACGGTATGGCTACACCTTC.

The chain links TRBV30 to TRBJ1-5; perhaps TRBD1 as D (5 bases). V dropped 2 bases and J dropped 3 bases, with 11 bases sitting between them. The germline gives CDR1 GTSNPN, CDR2 SVGIG (reference sequence). The CDR3 length is 14 residues. In DNA, the CDR3 is TGTGCCTGGAGTTTTTCGACAGTCAATCAGCCCCAGCATTTT. This gives the protein CAWSFSTVNQPQHF.

The V and J genes are TRBV5-1 and TRBJ2-1; D call uncertain. The germline V gene encodes CDR1 SGHRS and CDR2 YFSETQ. Between the trimmed V and J ends, which lost 3 bases and 3 bases, there was a span of 7 bases. CDR3 length: 13 amino acids. The CDR3 sequence: CASSSGVYNEQFF. As DNA, the CDR3 is TGCGCCAGCAGCTCCGGTGTCTACAATGAGCAGTTCTTC.